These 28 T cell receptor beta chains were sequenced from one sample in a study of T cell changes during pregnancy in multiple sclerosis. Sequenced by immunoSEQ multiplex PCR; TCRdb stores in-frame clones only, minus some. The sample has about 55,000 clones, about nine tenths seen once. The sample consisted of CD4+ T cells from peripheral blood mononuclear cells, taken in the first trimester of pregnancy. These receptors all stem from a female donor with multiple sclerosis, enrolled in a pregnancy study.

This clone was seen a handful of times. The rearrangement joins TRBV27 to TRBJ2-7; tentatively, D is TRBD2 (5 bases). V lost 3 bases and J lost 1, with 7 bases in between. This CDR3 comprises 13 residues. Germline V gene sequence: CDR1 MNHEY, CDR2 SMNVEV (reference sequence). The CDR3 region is CASSLRDSYEQYF. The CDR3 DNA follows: TGTGCCAGCAGTTTGAGGGATTCCTACGAGCAGTACTTC.

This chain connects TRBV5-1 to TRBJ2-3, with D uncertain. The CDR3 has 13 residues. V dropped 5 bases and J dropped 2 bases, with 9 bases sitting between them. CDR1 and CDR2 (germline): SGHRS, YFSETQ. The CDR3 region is CASRYSLTDTQYF. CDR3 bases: TGCGCCAGCAGGTACTCACTCACAGATACGCAGTATTTT. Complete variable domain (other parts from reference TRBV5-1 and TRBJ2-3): KAGVTQTPRYLIKTRGQQVTLSCSPISGHRSVSWYQQTPGQGLQFLFEYFSETQRNKGNFPGRFSGRQFSNSRSEMNVSTLELGDSALYLCASRYSLTDTQYFGPGTRLTVL.

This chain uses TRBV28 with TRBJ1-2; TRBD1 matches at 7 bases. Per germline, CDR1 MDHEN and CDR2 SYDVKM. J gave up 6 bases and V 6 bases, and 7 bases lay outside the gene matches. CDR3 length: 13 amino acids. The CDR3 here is CASSEIQGHGYTF. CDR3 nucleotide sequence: TGTGCCAGCAGCGAGATACAGGGGCATGGCTACACCTTC.

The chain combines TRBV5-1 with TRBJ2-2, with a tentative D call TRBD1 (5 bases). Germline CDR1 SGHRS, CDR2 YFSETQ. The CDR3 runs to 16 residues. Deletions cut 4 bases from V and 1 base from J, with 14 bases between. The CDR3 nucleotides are TGCGCCAGCAGCACATCGACAGTTCGGAACACCGGGGAGCTGTTTTTT. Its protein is CASSTSTVRNTGELFF.

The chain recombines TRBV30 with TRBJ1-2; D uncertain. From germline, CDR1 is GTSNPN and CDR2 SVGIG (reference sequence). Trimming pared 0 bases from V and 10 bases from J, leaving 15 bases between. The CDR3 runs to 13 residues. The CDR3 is CAWSVLGSGNYTF. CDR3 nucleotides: TGTGCCTGGAGTGTACTGGGGTCGGGGAACTACACCTTC.

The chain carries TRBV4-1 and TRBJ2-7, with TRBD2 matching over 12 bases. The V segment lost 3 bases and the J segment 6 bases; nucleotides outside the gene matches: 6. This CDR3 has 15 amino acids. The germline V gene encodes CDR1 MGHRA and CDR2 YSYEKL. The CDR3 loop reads CASSHRLAGVVEQYF. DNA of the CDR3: TGCGCCAGCAGCCACCGACTAGCGGGAGTCGTCGAGCAGTACTTC.

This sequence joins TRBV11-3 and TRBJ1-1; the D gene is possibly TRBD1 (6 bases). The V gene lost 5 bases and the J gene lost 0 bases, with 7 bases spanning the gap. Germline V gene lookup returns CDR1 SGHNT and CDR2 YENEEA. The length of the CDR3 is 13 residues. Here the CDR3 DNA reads TGTGCCAGCAGCGGACAGATGAACACTGAAGCTTTCTTT. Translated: CASSGQMNTEAFF.

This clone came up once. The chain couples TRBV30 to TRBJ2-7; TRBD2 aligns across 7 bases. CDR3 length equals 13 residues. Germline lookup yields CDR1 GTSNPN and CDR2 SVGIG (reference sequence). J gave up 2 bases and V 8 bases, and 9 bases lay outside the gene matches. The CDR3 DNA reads TGTGCCGGTCAACTAGCGTTTCCCTACGAGCAGTACTTC. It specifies CAGQLAFPYEQYF.

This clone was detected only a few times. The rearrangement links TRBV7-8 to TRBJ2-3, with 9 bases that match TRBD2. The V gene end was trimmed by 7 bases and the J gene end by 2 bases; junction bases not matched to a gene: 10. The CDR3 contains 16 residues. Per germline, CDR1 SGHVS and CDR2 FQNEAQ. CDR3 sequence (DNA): TGTGCCAGCAACCTACGGGCGGGGGGGAACACAGATACGCAGTATTTT. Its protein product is CASNLRAGGNTDTQYF.

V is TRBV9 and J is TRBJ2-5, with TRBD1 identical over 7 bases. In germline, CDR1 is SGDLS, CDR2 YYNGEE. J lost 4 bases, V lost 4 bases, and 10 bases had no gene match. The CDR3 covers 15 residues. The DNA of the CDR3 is TGTGCCAGCAGCTTAAGACAGGGCTTCACAGAGACCCAGTACTTC. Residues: CASSLRQGFTETQYF.

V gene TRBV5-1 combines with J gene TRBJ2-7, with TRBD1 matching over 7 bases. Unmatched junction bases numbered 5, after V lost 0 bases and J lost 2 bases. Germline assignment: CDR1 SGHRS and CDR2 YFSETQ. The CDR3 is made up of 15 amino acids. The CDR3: CASSLVQGVTYEQYF. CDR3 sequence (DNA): TGCGCCAGCAGCTTGGTCCAGGGGGTAACCTACGAGCAGTACTTC.

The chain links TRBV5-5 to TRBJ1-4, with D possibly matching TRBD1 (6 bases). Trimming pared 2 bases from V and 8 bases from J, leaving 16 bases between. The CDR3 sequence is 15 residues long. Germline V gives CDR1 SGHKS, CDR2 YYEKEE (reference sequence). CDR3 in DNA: TGTGCCAGCAGCTTCAGAGGGTCAGGGGAAGAAAAACTGTTTTTT. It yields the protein CASSFRGSGEEKLFF. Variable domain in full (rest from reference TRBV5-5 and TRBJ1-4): DAGVTQSPTHLIKTRGQQVTLRCSPISGHKSVSWYQQVLGQGPQFIFQYYEKEERGRGNFPDRFSARQFPNYSSELNVNALLLGDSALYLCASSFRGSGEEKLFFGSGTQLSVL.

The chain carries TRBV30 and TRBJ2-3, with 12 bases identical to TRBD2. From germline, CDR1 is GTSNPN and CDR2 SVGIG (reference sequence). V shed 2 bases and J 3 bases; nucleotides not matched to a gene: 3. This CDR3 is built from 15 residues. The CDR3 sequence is CAWSQGLAGTDTQYF. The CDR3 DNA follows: TGTGCCTGGAGTCAAGGACTAGCGGGGACAGATACGCAGTATTTT.

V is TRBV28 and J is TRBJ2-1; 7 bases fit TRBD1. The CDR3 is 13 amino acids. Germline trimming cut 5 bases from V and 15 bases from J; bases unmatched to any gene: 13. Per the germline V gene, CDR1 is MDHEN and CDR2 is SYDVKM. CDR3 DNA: TGTGCCAGCAGTAACAACGACAGGGTCTATGCGTTCTTC. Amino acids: CASSNNDRVYAFF.

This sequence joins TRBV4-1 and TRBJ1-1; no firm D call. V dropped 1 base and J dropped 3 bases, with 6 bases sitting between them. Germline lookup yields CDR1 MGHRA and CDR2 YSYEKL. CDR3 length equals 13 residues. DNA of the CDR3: TGCGCCAGCAGCCAAGTCGACTACACTGAAGCTTTCTTT. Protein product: CASSQVDYTEAFF.

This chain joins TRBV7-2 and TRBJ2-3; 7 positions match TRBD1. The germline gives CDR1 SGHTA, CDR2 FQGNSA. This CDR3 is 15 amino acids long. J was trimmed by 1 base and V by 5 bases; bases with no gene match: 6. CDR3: CASSEMGQRTDTQYF. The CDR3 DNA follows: TGTGCCAGCAGCGAAATGGGACAGCGCACAGATACGCAGTATTTT.

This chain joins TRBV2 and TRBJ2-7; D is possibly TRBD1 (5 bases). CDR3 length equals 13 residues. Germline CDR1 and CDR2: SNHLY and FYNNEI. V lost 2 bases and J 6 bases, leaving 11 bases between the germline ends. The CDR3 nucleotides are TGTGCCAGCAGTGAAATCCCCAGGGCCGAGCAGTACTTC. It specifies CASSEIPRAEQYF.

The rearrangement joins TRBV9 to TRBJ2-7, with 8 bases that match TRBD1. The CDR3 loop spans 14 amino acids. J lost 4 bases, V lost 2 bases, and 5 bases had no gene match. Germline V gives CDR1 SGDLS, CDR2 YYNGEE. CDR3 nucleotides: TGTGCCAGCAGCGTCGGGACAGGAAGGTACGAGCAGTACTTC. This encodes CASSVGTGRYEQYF.

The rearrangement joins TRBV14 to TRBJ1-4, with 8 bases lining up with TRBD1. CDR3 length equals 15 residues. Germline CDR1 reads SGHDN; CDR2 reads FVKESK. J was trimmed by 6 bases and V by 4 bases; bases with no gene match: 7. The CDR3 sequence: CASSLRTGIYEKLFF. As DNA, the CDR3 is TGTGCCAGCAGCCTACGGACAGGGATTTATGAAAAACTGTTTTTT.

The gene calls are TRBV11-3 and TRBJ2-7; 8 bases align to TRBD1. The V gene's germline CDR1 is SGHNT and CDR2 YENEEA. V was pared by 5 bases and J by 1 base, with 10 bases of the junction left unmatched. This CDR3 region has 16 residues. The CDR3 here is CASSQSGTGNSYEQYF. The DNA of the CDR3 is TGTGCCAGCAGCCAGTCCGGGACAGGAAATTCCTACGAGCAGTACTTC.

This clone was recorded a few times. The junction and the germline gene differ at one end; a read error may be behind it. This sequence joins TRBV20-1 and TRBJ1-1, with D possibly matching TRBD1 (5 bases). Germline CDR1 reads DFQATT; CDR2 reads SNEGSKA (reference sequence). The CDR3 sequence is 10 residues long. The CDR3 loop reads CSARDPNRSF. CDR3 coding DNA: TGCAGTGCTAGAGATCCCAACAGGAGTTTT.

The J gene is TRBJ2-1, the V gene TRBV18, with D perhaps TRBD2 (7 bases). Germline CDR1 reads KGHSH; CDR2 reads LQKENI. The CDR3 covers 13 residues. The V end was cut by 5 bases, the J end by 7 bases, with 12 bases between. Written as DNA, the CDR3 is TGTGCCAGCTCAGGGGGGGGCCGAAATGAGCAGTTCTTC. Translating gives CASSGGGRNEQFF.

CDR3 residues: CASLDVLAFF. The CDR3 DNA follows: TGTGCCTCCTTAGATGTCTTAGCTTTCTTT. The J gene is TRBJ1-1, the V gene TRBV6-1; D is uncertain. The CDR3 has 10 amino acids. Trimming removed 11 bases from V and 10 bases from J, with 14 bases in between. Germline loops: CDR1 MNHNS, CDR2 SASEGT.

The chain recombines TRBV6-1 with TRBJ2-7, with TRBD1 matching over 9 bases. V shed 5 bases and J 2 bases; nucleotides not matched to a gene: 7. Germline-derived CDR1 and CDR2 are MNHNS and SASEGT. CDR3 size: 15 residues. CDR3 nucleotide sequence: TGTGCCAGCAGTTCAATACAGGGGGCGACCTACGAGCAGTACTTC. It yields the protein CASSSIQGATYEQYF.

The CDR3 bases are TGTGCCAGCTCACCCTCGGACAGGGAGTACGAGCAGTACTTC. Amino acids: CASSPSDREYEQYF. V and J are TRBV18 and TRBJ2-7, with 8 bases that match TRBD1. The CDR3 is 14 residues long. Germline V gives CDR1 KGHSH, CDR2 LQKENI. J lost 4 bases, V lost 3 bases, and 5 bases had no gene match.

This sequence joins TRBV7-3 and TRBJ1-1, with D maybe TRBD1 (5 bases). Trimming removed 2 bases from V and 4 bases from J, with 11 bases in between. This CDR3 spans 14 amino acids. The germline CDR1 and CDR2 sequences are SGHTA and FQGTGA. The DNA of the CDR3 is TGTGCCAGCAGCTTAGGGGGGGATGGCACTGAAGCTTTCTTT. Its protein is CASSLGGDGTEAFF.

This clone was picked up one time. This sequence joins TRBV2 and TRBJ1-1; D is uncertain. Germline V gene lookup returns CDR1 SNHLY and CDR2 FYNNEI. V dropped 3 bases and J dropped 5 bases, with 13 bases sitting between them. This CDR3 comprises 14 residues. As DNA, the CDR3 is TGTGCCAGCAGTGACATCCGGGAGGGTACTGAAGCTTTCTTT. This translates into CASSDIREGTEAFF.

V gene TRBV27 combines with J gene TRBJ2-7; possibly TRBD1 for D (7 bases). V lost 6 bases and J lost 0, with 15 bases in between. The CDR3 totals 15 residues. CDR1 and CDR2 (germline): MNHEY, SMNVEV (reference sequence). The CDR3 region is CASRKPGGSSYEQYF. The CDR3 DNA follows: TGTGCCAGCAGAAAGCCAGGGGGGAGCTCCTACGAGCAGTACTTC.